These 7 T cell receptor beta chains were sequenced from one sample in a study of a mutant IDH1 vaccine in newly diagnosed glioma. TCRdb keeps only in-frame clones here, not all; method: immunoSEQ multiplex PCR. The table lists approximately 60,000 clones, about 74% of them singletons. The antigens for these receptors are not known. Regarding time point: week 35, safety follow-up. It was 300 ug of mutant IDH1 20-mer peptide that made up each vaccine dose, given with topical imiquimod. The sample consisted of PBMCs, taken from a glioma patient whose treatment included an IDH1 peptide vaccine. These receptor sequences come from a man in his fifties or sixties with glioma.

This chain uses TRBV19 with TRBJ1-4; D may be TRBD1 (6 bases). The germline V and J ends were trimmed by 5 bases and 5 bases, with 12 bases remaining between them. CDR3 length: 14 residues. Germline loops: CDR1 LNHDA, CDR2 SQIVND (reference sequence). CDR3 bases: TGTGCCAGTAGTGCAGACAGGAAGAATGAAAAACTGTTTTTT. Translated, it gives CASSADRKNEKLFF.

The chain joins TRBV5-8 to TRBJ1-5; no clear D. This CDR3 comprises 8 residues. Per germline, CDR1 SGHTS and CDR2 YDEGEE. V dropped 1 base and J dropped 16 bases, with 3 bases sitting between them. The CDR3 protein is CASSLIHF. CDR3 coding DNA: TGTGCCAGCAGCTTGATACATTTT.

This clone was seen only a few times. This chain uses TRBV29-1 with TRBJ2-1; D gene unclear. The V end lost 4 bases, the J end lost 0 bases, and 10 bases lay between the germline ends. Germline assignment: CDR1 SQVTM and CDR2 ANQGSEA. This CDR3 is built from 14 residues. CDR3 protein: CSVAPASSYNEQFF. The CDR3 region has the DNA TGCAGCGTTGCTCCTGCCAGCTCCTACAATGAGCAGTTCTTC.

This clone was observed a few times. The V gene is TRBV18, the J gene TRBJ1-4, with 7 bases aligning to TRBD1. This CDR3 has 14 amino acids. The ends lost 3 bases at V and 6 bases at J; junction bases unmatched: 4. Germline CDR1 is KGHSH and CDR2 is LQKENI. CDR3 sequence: CASSPRGTDEKLFF. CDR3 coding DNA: TGTGCCAGCTCACCGCGAGGGACAGATGAAAAACTGTTTTTT.

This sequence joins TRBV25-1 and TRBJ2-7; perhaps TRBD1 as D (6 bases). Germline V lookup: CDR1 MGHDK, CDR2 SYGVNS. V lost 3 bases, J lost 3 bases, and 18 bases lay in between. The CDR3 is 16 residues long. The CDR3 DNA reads TGTGCCAGCAGTGACCTAGGGGGTAAAAGAGGCTACGAGCAGTACTTC. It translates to CASSDLGGKRGYEQYF.

The CDR3 bases are TGTGCCTGGAGTCGGCAGGGAGGGCTGGGACAGCCCCAGCATTTT. Amino acids: CAWSRQGGLGQPQHF. The rearrangement links TRBV30 to TRBJ1-5, with a possible D match to TRBD1 (5 bases). The CDR3 spans 15 residues. Germline CDR1 and CDR2: GTSNPN and SVGIG (reference sequence). Trimming took 2 bases from V and 7 from J, leaving 18 bases between them.

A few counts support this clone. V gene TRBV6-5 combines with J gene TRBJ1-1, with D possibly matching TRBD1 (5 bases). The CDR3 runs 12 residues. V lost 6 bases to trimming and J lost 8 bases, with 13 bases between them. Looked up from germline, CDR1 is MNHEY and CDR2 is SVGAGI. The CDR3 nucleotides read TGTGCCAGCAGCACTAGACAGACCGAAGCTTTCTTT. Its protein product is CASSTRQTEAFF.